The clone carrying this T cell receptor (beta chain) was seen more than once but under ten times. Antigen unknown. Unique molecular identifiers were present on the cDNA, and a universal primer site came from template switching. MiXCR, run by TCRdb on the 5' RACE reads, gives a single entry per CDR3 protein. The table shows 550,000 to 800,000 distinct CDR3 sequences, with roughly 6.6% occurring only once. This entry comes from a study of identical twins. General observations from the study: Conclusions came from cross-sectional statistical analysis, not from following the same donors.

Trimming shortened V by 6 bases and J by 1 base, and 15 bases separated the two germline ends. The CDR3 covers 15 residues. Germline-derived CDR1 and CDR2 are MNHNS and SASEGT. The same sample was also used in a study of yellow fever vaccine responses in identical twins. That paper adds: Vaccine T cell responses of twins reportedly seemed partly convergent and partly personalized.

J is TRBJ1-1 and V is TRBV6-1, with D maybe TRBD1 (5 bases). The sample consisted of PBMCs. The receptor's source is a woman aged 18-30 years in good health. CDR3 bases: TGTGCCAGCAGGCCCGCCGGGACCTGGAACACTGAAGCTTTCTTT. Protein product: CASRPAGTWNTEAFF.